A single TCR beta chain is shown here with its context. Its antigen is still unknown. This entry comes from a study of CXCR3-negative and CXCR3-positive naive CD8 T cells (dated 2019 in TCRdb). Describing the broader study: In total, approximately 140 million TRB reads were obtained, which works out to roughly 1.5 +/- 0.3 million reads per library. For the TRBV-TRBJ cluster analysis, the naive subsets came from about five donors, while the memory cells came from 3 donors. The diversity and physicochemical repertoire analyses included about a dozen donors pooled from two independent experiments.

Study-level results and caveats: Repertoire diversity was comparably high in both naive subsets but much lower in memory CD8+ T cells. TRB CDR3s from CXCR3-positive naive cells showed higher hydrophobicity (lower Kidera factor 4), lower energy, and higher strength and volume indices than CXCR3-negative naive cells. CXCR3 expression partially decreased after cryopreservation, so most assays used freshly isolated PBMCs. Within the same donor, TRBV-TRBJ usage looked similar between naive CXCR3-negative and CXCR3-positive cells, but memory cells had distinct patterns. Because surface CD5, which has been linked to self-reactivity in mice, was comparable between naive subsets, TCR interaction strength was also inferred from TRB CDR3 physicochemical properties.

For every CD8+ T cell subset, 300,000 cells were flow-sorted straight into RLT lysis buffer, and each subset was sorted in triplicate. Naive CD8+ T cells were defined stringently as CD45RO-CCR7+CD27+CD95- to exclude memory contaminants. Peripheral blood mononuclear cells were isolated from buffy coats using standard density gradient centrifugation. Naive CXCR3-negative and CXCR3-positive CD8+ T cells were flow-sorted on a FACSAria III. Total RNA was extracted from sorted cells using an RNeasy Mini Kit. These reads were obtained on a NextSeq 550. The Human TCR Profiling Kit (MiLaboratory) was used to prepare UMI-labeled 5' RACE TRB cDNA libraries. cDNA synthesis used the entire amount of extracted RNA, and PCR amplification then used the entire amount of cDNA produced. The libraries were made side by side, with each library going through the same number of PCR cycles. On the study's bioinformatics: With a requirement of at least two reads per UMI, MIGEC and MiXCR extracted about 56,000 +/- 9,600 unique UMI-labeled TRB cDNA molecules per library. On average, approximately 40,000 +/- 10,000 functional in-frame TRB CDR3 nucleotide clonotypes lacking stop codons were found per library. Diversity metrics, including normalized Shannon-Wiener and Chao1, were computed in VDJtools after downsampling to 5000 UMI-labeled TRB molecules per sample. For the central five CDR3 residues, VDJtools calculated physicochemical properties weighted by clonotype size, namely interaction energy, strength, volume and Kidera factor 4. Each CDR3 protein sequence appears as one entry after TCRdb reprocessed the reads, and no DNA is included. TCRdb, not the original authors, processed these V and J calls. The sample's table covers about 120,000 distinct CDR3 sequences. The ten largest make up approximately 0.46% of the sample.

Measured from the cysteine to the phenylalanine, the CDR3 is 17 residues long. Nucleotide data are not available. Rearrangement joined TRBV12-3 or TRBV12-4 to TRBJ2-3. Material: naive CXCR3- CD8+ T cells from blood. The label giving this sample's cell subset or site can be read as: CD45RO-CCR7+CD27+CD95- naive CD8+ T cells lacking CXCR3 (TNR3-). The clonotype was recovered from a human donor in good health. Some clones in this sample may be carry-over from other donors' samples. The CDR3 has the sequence CASSFNRGSNSTDTQYF.